This T cell receptor (beta chain) was captured by sequencing in a study of T cell repertoires in cytomegalovirus infection. TCRdb ran MiXCR on the reads and lists one entry per CDR3 protein. The table records about 890,000 distinct CDR3 sequences, about 33% of them present only once. As to this clonotype: Its antigen is as yet unknown.

Trimming left V 5 bases short and J 3 bases short, with 11 bases between. CDR3 size: 14 residues. The germline CDR1 and CDR2 sequences are SEHNR and FQNEAQ (reference sequence). The clonotype was recovered from a human donor in good health (CMV status not recorded). Some clones in this sample may be carry-over from other donors' samples. The sample here was cultured CD8+ T cells from PBMCs, taken from culture after CMV antigen stimulation. The chain carries TRBV7-9 and TRBJ2-1; TRBD1 might be the D (6 bases). Here the CDR3 reads CASSTWDNYNEQFF. CDR3 nucleotide sequence: TGTGCCAGCAGCACATGGGACAACTACAATGAGCAGTTCTTC.